A selection of T cell receptor beta chains follows, all from one sample in a study of T cells in Graves' hyperthyroidism and ophthalmopathy. MiXCR was run by TCRdb on the multiplex PCR reads, yielding one entry per CDR3 protein. The sample consists of about 620,000 distinct CDR3 sequences, about 16% of them appearing once. The sequenced material came from blood. The receptors here all came from a woman aged 25 to 45 with Graves' hyperthyroidism. The CDR3 runs from the conserved cysteine through the conserved F or W. D genes are given only for firm matches. Size is stated for part of the rows, as once, few or many counts, or as a class when the clone is expanded.

J gene,V gene,clone size,D gene,CDR3 DNA,CDR3 protein
TRBJ2-7,TRBV20-1,.,TRBD2,TGCAGTGCTGTAACCGGGACTAGCGGAGACAATGAGCAGTACTTC,CSAVTGTSGDNEQYF
TRBJ2-7,TRBV5-1,many,TRBD1,TGCGCCAGCAGCTTGGACACCGGGACAGGCTTCTCCTACGAGCAGTACTTC,CASSLDTGTGFSYEQYF
TRBJ1-4,TRBV28,many,.,TGTGCCAGCAGTTCTAATGAAAAACTGTTTTTT,CASSSNEKLFF
TRBJ2-5,TRBV3-1,many,TRBD2,TGTGCCAGCAGCCAACTGCTAGCGGGACAAGAGACCCAGTACTTC,CASSQLLAGQETQYF
TRBJ2-5,TRBV9,.,TRBD2,TGTGCCAGCAGCGTACGTGGGACTAGCGGGAGTAGGGAGACCCAGTACTTC,CASSVRGTSGSRETQYF
TRBJ1-2,TRBV6-1,.,.,TGTGCCAGCAGATCTAGCACCTATGGCTACACCTTC,CASRSSTYGYTF
TRBJ1-2,TRBV5-5,.,.,TGTGCCAGCAGCTTGGGCAGCAAGAACTATGGCTACACCTTC,CASSLGSKNYGYTF
TRBJ1-2,TRBV28,.,.,TGTGCCAGCAGTTTTAGAACAGGAGGAACGGTCAATGGCTACACCTTC,CASSFRTGGTVNGYTF
TRBJ2-3,TRBV30,.,.,TGTGCCTGGGGTAACGGGGGCGCGCGGGGAGATACGCAGTATTTT,CAWGNGGARGDTQYF
TRBJ2-7,TRBV9,few,.,TGTGCCAGCAGCGGCCCGGGGTTCGAGCAGTACTTC,CASSGPGFEQYF
TRBJ2-1,TRBV9,few,.,TGTGCCAGCAGCGTAGGGGTACAGGAGGTATGGAATGAGCAGTTCTTC,CASSVGVQEVWNEQFF
TRBJ2-2,TRBV28,many,.,TGTGCCAGCAGTTCGGGGGCGGGAGATCGGACCGGGGAGCTGTTTTTT,CASSSGAGDRTGELFF
TRBJ1-4,TRBV9,few,.,TGTGCCAGCAGCGGAGGCAGTGCAACTAATGAAAAACTGTTTTTT,CASSGGSATNEKLFF
TRBJ1-6,TRBV25-1,many,.,TGTGCCAGCAGTGAATCTGCAGGGGTGGATTCACCCCTCCACTTT,CASSESAGVDSPLHF
TRBJ2-2,TRBV6-1,few,.,TGTGCCAGCAGCCCTACCTACAGGAGCACCGGGGAGCTGTTTTTT,CASSPTYRSTGELFF
TRBJ2-3,TRBV27,many,.,TGTGCCAGCAGGAGGTTTCCCGACAGCACAGATACGCAGTATTTT,CASRRFPDSTDTQYF
TRBJ2-3,TRBV7-9,.,.,TGTGCCAGCAGCCCCTCCGGTGGTGGCACAGATACGCAGTATTTT,CASSPSGGGTDTQYF
TRBJ1-1,TRBV19,few,.,TGTGCCAGTACCATAGGAGGCGGATACACTGAAGCTTTCTTT,CASTIGGGYTEAFF
TRBJ2-1,TRBV30,many,.,TGTGCCTGGAGTGGGCTAGCCGGCAATGAGCAGTTCTTC,CAWSGLAGNEQFF
TRBJ1-1,TRBV6-1,many,.,TGTGCCAGCAGTTCCTTCGGGACTGAAGCTTTCTTT,CASSSFGTEAFF
TRBJ1-1,TRBV5-1,many,.,TGCGCCAGCAGAACGGAGAAAGGTAGGAACACTGAAGCTTTCTTT,CASRTEKGRNTEAFF
TRBJ2-1,TRBV6-1,.,TRBD2,TGTGCCAGCAGTGACCCCCGACTAGCGGGAGTCTACAATGAGCAGTTCTTC,CASSDPRLAGVYNEQFF
TRBJ1-1,TRBV10-3,many,.,TGTGCCATCAGTGAGGACAGACAAGCTTTCTTT,CAISEDRQAFF
TRBJ1-1,TRBV5-1,many,TRBD1,TGCGCCAGCAATAGGGGAGGGGGCGATGACACTGAAGCTTTCTTT,CASNRGGGDDTEAFF
TRBJ1-2,TRBV15,.,.,TGTGCCACCAGCAGGCAAGATGATGGCTACACCTTC,CATSRQDDGYTF
TRBJ2-6,TRBV7-2,many,.,TGTGCCAGCAGTCATTATCTGCCTGGGGCCAACGTCCTGACTTTC,CASSHYLPGANVLTF
TRBJ2-5,TRBV10-3,.,TRBD1,TGTGCCATCAGTGTGACAGGGGGTCAAGAGACCCAGTACTTC,CAISVTGGQETQYF
TRBJ2-1,TRBV7-8,many,TRBD2,TGTGCCAGCAGCTTAGAATCCGCGGGAGTTAGTAATGAGCAGTTCTTC,CASSLESAGVSNEQFF
TRBJ2-3,TRBV9,.,TRBD2,TGTGCCAGCAGCCCCCCGACTAGCGAGAACACAGATACGCAGTATTTT,CASSPPTSENTDTQYF
TRBJ1-5,TRBV6-1,many,.,TGTGCCAGCAGCCCCCAGACAAGGCAGCCCCAGCATTTT,CASSPQTRQPQHF
TRBJ2-7,TRBV30,few,TRBD2,TGTGCCTGGAGAAGGAAAGCGGGGACCTACGAGCAGTACTTC,CAWRRKAGTYEQYF
TRBJ2-3,TRBV7-2,many,.,TGTGCCAGCAGCTTAGAAGGCAGCCGCACAGATACGCAGTATTTT,CASSLEGSRTDTQYF
TRBJ2-7,TRBV2,many,.,TGTGCCAGCGGTAGAGGGCGGGACGTCTCCTACGAGCAGTACTTC,CASGRGRDVSYEQYF
TRBJ1-1,TRBV15,few,TRBD1,TGTGCCACCAGCCGAAGGACAGGGAACACTGAAGCTTTCTTT,CATSRRTGNTEAFF
TRBJ1-5,TRBV7-2,many,.,TGTGCCAGCAGCCCCGACCGGCGGCAGCCCCAGCATTTT,CASSPDRRQPQHF
TRBJ1-1,TRBV13,many,.,TGTGCCAGCAGCACCGGACGGTCCCCCCTTGAAGCTTTCTTT,CASSTGRSPLEAFF
TRBJ2-7,TRBV10-1,.,.,TGCGCCAGCAGTGACCAGTCCCTTGGCCCCGACGAGCAGTACTTC,CASSDQSLGPDEQYF
TRBJ2-5,TRBV7-9,once,.,TGTGCCAGCGCTACTGGGACCTACCAAGAGACCCAGTACTTC,CASATGTYQETQYF
TRBJ1-1,TRBV15,.,.,TGTGCCACCAGCAGACTCGTCTTTGTGAGACGGACGGACACTGAAGCTTTCTTT,CATSRLVFVRRTDTEAFF
TRBJ1-6,TRBV7-3,few,.,TGTGCCAGCAGCTCCCCCGGTTCACCCCTCCACTTT,CASSSPGSPLHF
TRBJ1-1,TRBV2,many,.,TGTGCCAGCAGTGAACGGGTTTTTACTGAAGCTTTCTTT,CASSERVFTEAFF
TRBJ2-7,TRBV6-2/TRBV6-3,few,.,TGTGCCAGCAGTTACTCGAGAGGAGACGCTCGCGGGCAGTACTTC,CASSYSRGDARGQYF
TRBJ1-1,TRBV6-5,many,.,TGTGCCAGCAGTTACTCACAGGGAGGCACTGAAGCTTTCTTT,CASSYSQGGTEAFF
TRBJ1-5,TRBV20-1,.,.,TGCAGTGCTAGGCCGGGTTCTAGCAATCAGCCCCAGCATTTT,CSARPGSSNQPQHF
TRBJ2-2,TRBV15,.,TRBD1,TGTGCCACGGGAGTCAGGGGGCAAGGCACCGGGGAGCTGTTTTTT,CATGVRGQGTGELFF
TRBJ2-3,TRBV7-9,few,.,TGTGCCAGCAGCTTATCCGAGTATACGCAGTATTTT,CASSLSEYTQYF